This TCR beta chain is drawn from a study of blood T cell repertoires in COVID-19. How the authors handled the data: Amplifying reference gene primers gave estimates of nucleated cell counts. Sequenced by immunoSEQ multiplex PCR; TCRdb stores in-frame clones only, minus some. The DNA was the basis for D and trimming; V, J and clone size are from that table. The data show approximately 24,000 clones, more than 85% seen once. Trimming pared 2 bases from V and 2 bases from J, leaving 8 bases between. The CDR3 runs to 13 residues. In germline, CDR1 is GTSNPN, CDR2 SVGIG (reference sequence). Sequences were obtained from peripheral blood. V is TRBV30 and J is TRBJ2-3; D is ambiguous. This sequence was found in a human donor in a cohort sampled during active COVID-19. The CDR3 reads CAWSLGITDTQYF. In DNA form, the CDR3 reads TGTGCCTGGAGTCTAGGTATCACAGATACGCAGTATTTT.